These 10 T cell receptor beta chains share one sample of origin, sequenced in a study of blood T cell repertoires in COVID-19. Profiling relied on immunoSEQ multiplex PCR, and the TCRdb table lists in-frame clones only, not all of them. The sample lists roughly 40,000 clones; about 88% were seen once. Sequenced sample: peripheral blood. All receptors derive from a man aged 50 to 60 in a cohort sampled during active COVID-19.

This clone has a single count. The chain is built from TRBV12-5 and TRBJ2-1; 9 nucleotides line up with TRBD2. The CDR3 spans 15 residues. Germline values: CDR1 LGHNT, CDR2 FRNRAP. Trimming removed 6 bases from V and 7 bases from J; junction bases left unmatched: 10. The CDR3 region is CASGGGTSPGNEQFF. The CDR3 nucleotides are TGTGCTAGTGGGGGAGGGACTAGCCCAGGGAATGAGCAGTTCTTC.

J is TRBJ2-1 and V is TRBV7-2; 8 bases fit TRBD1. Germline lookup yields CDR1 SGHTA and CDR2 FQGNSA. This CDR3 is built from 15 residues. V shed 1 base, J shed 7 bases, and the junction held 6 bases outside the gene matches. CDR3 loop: CASSLGGTGKNEQFF. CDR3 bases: TGTGCCAGCAGCTTAGGTGGGACAGGTAAGAATGAGCAGTTCTTC.

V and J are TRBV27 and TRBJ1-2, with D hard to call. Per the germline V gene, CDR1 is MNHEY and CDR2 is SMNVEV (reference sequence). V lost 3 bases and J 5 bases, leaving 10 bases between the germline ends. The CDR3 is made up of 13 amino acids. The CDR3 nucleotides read TGTGCCAGCAGTTTTGAGGGAGGTTATGGCTACACCTTC. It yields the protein CASSFEGGYGYTF.

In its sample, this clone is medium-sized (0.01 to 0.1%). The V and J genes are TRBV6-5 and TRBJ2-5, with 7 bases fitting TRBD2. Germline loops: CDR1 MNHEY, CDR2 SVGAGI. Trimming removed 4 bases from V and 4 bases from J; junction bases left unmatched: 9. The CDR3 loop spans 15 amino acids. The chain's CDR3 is CASSSFAGARETQYF. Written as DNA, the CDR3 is TGTGCCAGCAGTTCCTTCGCGGGAGCAAGAGAGACCCAGTACTTC.

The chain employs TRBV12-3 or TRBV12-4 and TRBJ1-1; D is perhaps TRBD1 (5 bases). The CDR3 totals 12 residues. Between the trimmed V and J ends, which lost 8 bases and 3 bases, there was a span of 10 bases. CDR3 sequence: CASGGRDTEAFF. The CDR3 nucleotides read TGTGCCAGCGGGGGGAGGGACACTGAAGCTTTCTTT.

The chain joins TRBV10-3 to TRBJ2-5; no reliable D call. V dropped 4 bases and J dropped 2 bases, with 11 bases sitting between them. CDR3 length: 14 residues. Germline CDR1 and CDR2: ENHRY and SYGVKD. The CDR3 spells CAISGPTPQETQYF. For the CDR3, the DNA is TGTGCCATCAGTGGCCCGACACCTCAAGAGACCCAGTACTTC.

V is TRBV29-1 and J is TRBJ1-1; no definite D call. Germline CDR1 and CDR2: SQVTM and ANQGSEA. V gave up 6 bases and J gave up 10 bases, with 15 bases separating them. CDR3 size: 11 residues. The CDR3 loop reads CSVPVSRGAFF. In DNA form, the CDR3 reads TGCAGCGTCCCCGTATCCCGAGGAGCTTTCTTT.

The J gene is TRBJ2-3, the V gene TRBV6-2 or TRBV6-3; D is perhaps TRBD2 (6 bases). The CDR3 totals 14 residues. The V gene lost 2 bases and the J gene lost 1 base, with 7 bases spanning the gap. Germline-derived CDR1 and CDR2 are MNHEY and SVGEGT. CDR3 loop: CASSYGGGTDTQYF. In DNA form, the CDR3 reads TGTGCCAGCAGTTACGGAGGGGGCACAGATACGCAGTATTTT.

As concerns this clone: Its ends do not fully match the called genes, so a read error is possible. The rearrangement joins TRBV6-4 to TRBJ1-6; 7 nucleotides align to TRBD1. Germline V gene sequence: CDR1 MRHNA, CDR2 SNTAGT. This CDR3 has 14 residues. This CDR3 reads CAGSPTGAGSPLHF. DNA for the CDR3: TGTGCCGGCAGTCCTACAGGGGCCGGTTCACCCCTCCACTTT.

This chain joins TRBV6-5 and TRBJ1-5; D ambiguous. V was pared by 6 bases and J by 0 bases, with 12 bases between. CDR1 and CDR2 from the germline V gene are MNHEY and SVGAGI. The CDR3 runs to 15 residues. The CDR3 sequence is CASRPPGSSNQPQHF. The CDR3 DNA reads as TGTGCCAGCAGACCTCCCGGGTCTAGCAATCAGCCCCAGCATTTT.